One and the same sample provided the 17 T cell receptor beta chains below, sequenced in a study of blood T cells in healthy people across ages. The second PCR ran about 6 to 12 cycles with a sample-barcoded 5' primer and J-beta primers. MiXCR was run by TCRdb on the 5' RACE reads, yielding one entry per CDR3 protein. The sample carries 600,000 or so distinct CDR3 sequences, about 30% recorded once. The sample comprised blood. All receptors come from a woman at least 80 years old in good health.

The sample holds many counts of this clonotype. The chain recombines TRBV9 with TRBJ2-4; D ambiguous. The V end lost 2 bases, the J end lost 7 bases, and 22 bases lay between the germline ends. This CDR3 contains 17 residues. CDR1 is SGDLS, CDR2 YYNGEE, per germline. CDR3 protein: CASSVRDGGRFGNIQYF. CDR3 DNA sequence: TGTGCCAGCAGCGTCAGAGACGGTGGGCGGTTCGGGAACATTCAGTACTTC.

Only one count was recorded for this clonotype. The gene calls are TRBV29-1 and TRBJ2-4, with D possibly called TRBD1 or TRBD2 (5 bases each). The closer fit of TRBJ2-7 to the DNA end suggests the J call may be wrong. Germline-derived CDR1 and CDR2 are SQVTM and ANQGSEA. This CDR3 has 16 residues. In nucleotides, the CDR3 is TGCAGCGTTGAAGATCGGGGCCCAGGGCACCTGGACGAGCAGTACTTC. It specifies CSVEDRGPGHLDEQYF.

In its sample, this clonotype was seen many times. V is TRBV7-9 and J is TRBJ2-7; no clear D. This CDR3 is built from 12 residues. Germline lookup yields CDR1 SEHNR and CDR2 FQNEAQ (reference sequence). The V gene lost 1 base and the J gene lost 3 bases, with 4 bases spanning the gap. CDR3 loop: CASSLVSYEQYF. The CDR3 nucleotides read TGTGCCAGCAGCTTAGTGAGCTACGAGCAGTACTTC.

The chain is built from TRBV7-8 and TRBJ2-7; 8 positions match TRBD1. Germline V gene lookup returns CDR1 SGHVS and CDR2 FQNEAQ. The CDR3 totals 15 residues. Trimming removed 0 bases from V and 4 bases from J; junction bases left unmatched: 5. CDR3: CASSLAAGGEYEQYF. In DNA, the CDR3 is TGTGCCAGCAGCTTAGCCGCAGGGGGCGAGTACGAGCAGTACTTC. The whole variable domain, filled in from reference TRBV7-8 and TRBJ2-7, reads GAGVSQSPRYKVAKRGQDVALRCDPISGHVSLFWYQQALGQGPEFLTYFQNEAQLDKSGLPSDRFFAERPEGSVSTLKIQRTQQEDSAVYLCASSLAAGGEYEQYFGPGTRLTVT.

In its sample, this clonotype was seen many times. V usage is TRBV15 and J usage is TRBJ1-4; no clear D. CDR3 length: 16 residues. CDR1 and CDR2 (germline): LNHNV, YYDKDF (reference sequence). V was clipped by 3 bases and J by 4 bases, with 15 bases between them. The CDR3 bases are TGTGCCACCAGCAGTTTACCTGGTCCGATTAATGAAAAACTGTTTTTT. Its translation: CATSSLPGPINEKLFF.

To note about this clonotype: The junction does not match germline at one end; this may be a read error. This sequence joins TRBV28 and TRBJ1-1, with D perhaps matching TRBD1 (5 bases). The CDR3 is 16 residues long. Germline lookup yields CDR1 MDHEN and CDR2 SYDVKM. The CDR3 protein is CVSSSRDGGLNTEAFF. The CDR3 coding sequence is TGTGTCAGCAGTTCTCGGGACGGAGGATTGAACACTGAAGCTTTCTTT. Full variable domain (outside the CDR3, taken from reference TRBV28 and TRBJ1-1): DVKVTQSSRYLVKRTGEKVFLECVQDMDHENMFWYRQDPGLGLRLIYFSYDVKMKEKGDIPEGYSVSREKKERFSLILESASTNQTSMYLCVSSSRDGGLNTEAFFGQGTRLTVV.

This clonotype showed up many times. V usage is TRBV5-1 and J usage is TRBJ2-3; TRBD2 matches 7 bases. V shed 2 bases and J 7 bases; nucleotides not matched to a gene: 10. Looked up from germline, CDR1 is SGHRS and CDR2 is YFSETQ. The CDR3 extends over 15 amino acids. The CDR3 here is CASSLTSGAGNTQYF. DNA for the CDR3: TGCGCCAGCAGCTTAACCAGCGGGGCGGGCAATACGCAGTATTTT.

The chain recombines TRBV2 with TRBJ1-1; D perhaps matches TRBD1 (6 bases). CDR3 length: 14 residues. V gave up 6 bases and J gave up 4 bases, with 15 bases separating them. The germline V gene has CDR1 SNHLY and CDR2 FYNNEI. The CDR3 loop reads CASSPRGLSTEAFF. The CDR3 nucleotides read TGTGCCAGCAGCCCCAGGGGTTTAAGCACTGAAGCTTTCTTT.

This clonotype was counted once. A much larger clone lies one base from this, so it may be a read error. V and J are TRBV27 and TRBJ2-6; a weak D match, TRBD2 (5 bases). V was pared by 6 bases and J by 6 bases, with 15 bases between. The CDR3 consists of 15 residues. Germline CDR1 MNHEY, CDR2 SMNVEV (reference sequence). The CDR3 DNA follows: TGTGCCAGCAGGCCCCACGGGGAACAGGCCAACGTCCTGACTTTC. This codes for CASRPHGEQANVLTF.

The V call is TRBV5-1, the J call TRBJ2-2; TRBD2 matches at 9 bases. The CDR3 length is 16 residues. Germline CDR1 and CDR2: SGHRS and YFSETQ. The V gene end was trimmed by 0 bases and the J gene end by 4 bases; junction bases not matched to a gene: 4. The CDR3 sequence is CASSLGTSGPTGELFF. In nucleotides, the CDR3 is TGCGCCAGCAGCTTGGGTACTAGCGGGCCCACCGGGGAGCTGTTTTTT.

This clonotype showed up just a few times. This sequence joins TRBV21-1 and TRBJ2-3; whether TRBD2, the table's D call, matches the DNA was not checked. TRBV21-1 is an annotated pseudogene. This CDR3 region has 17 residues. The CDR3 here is CASRDPGLAGGPDTQYF. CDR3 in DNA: TGTGCCAGCAGGGACCCGGGACTAGCGGGGGGCCCAGATACGCAGTATTTT.

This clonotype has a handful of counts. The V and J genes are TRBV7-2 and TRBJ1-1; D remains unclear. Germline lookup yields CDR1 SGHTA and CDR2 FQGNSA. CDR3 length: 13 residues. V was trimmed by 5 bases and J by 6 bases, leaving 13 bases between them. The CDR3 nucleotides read TGTGCCAGCAGCCCTTACTCACGTCCTGAAGCTTTCTTT. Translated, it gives CASSPYSRPEAFF.

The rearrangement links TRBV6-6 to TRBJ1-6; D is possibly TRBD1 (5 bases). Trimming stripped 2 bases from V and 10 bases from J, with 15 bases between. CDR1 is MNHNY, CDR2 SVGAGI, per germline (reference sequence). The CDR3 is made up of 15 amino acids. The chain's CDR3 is CASSYLRDGGSPLHF. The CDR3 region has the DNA TGTGCCAGCAGTTACCTCCGGGACGGTGGCTCACCCCTCCACTTT.

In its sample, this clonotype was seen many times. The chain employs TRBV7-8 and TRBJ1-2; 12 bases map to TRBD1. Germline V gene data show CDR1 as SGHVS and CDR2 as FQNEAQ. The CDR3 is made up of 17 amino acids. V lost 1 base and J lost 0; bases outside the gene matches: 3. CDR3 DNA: TGTGCCAGCAGCTTAGACGGGACAGGGGGCGCTAACTATGGCTACACCTTC. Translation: CASSLDGTGGANYGYTF.

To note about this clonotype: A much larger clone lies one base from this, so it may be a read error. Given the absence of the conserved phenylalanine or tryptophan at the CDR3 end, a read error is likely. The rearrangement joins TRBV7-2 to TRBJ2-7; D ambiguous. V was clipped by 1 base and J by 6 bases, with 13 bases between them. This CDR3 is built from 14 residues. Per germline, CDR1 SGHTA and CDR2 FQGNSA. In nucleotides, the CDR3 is TGTGCCAGCAGCTTAGAAGGGAATTGGCGCGAGCAGTACTGC. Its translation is CASSLEGNWREQYC.

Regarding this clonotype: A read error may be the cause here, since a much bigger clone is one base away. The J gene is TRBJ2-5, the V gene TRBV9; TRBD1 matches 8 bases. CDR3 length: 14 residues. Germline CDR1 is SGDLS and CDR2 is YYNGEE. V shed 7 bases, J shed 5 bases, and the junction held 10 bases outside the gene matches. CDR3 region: CASGAGGGWETQYF. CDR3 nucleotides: TGTGCCAGCGGCGCAGGGGGCGGCTGGGAGACCCAGTACTTC.

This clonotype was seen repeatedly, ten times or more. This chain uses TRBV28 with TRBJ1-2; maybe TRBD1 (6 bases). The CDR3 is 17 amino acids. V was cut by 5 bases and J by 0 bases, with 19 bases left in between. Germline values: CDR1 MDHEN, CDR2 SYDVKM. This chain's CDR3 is CASSPLTQGPSNYGYTF. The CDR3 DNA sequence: TGTGCCAGCAGTCCACTCACTCAGGGGCCCTCTAACTATGGCTACACCTTC.